This T cell receptor (beta chain) was profiled in a study of cytomegalovirus exposure and HLA in healthy donors. Study outcomes and limitations: Prior analysis indicated that the majority of TCR beta V segments exhibited productivity approximately 87% or approximately 30% of the time. CMV serostatus was the sole immune exposure information available. Using the classifier, cytomegalovirus status was reportedly diagnosed with high specificity and sensitivity. In a later analysis, CMV-associated beta chains were mostly HLA-associated, it appeared.

This clone was picked up a small number of times. Its specificity is not known. The CDR3 covers 14 residues. Germline assignment: CDR1 SGHNT and CDR2 YYREEE (reference sequence). Trimming cost V 0 bases and J 2 bases, with 6 bases left between them. PCR amplification relied on 60 Vbeta primers (plus 13 Jbeta primers). The repertoire was sequenced with immunoSEQ multiplex PCR; TCRdb's copy has only in-frame clones and lacks some. Here the sample spans about 140,000 clones, 61% being singletons. V and J are TRBV5-4 and TRBJ1-3; D is uncertain. Sequenced sample: PBMCs. This TCR was recovered from a male donor in good health and CMV-seronegative. CDR3 sequence: CASSLDIPGNTIYF. The CDR3 DNA reads as TGTGCCAGCAGCTTGGATATTCCTGGAAACACCATATATTTT.